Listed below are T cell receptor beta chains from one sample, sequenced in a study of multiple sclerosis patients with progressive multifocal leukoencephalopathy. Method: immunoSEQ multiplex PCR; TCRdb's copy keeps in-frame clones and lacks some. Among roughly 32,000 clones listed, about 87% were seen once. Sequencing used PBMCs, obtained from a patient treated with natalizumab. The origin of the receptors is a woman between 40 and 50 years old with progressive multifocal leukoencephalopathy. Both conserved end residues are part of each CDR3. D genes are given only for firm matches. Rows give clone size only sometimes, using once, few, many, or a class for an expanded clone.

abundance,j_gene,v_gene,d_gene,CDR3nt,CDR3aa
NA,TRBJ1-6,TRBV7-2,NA,TGTGCCAGCAGCTTAAAACAGGGTACTACCTCCTATAATTCACCCCTCCACTTT,CASSLKQGTTSYNSPLHF
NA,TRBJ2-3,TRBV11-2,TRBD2,TGTGCCAGCAGCTTAGGCCTAGCGGGAGCAGATACGCAGTATTTT,CASSLGLAGADTQYF
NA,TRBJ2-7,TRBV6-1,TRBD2,TGTGCCAGCAGTGCTTCCTACGAGCGGGGGACCTACGAGCAGTACTTC,CASSASYERGTYEQYF
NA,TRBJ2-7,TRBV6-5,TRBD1,TGTGCCAGCAGTCATACAGACAGGGGGCCCTACGAGCAGTACTTC,CASSHTDRGPYEQYF
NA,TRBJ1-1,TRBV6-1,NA,TGTGCCAGCAGTGAGAGCGAGGGTTACACTGAAGCTCTCTTT,CASSESEGYTEALF
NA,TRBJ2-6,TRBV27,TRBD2,TGTGCCAGCAGTCCCCAATCCCCCGGACTAGCTGGGGCCAACGTCCTGACTTTC,CASSPQSPGLAGANVLTF
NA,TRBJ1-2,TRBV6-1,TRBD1,TGTGCCAGCAGGGCGAAGGGGGCGGGCTACACCTTC,CASRAKGAGYTF
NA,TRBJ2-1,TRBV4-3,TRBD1,TGCGCCAGCAGCCAAGATATCGGCGGACAGGGAAACGATGAGCAGTTCTTC,CASSQDIGGQGNDEQFF
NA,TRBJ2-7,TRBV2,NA,TGTGCCAGCAGTAGGGCAGCTAGCTCCTACGAGCAGTACTTC,CASSRAASSYEQYF
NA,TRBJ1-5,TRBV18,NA,TGTGCCAGCTCCCCCGGCGGCTCTCAGCCCCAGCATTTT,CASSPGGSQPQHF
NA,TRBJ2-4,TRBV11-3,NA,TGTGCCAGCAGCCGAACCGACCAGTGGCACATTCAGTACTTC,CASSRTDQWHIQYF
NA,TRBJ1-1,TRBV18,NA,TGTGCCAGCTCACCGGTGCGGGACACTGAAGCTTTCTTT,CASSPVRDTEAFF
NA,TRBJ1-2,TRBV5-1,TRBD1,TGCGCCAGCAGCCAATTGACAGGGGGCTACACCTTC,CASSQLTGGYTF
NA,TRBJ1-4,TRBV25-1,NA,TGTGCCAGCAGTGAGCAGACAGGCCCAAATGAAAAACTGTTTTTT,CASSEQTGPNEKLFF
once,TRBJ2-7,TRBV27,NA,TGTGCCAGCAGTTTTTCGTCGGGAGAGTACGAGCAGTACTTC,CASSFSSGEYEQYF
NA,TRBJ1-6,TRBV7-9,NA,TGTGCCAGCAGCATAGAGACAGGTCTGGGCTCACCCCTCCACTTT,CASSIETGLGSPLHF
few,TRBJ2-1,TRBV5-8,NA,TGTGCCAGCAGCTTGGTAGGGGCCGGTGAGCAGTTCTTC,CASSLVGAGEQFF
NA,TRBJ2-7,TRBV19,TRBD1,TGTGCCAGTAGTACCGCCGGGACAGGCGCCTACGAGCAGTACTTC,CASSTAGTGAYEQYF
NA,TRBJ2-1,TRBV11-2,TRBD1,TGTGCCAGCAGCTTAGGGGGACAGCTAGGTTTACAGTTCTTC,CASSLGGQLGLQFF
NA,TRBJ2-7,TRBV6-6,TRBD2,TGTGCCAGCAGTCCCCTGACGGGAGGGCCCCGGGAGCAGTACTTC,CASSPLTGGPREQYF
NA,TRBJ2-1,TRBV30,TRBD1,TGTGCCTGGGTCCAGGGGGTACTGGCCAATGAGCAGTTCTTC,CAWVQGVLANEQFF
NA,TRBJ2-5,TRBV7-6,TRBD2,TGTGCCAGCAGCTTACCTAGCGGGTACCAAGAGACCCAGTACTTC,CASSLPSGYQETQYF
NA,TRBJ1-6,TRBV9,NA,TGTGCCAGCAGCGTCACAGCTCTCTATAATTCACCCCTCCACTTT,CASSVTALYNSPLHF
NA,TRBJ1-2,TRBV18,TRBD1,TGTGCCAGCTCACCGACAGGGGGATACTATGGCTACACCTTC,CASSPTGGYYGYTF
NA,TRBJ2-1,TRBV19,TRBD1,TGTGCCAGCGCCGAACAGGGGTCCTACAATGAGCAGTTCTTC,CASAEQGSYNEQFF
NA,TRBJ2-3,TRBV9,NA,TGTGCCAGCAGCGTAGCGCCCCGCACAGATACGCAGTATTTT,CASSVAPRTDTQYF
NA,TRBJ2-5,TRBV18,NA,TGTGCCAGCGCCGGGGGCATCCAAGAGACCCAGTACTTC,CASAGGIQETQYF
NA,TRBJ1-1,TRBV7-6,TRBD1,TGTGCCAGCAGCCCAGGGACAGAGAACACTGAAGCTTTCTTT,CASSPGTENTEAFF
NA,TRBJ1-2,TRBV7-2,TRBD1,TGTGCCAGCAGCCCCCCTTGGGGCAGGGGGAACTATGGCTACACCTTC,CASSPPWGRGNYGYTF
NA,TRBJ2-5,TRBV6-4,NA,TGTGCCAGCCTGGACGTCCTAGCAAGTGAGACCCAGTACTTC,CASLDVLASETQYF
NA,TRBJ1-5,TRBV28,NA,TGTGCCAGCAGTCATGGAAGCAATCAGCCCCAGCATTTT,CASSHGSNQPQHF
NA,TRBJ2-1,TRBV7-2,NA,TGTGCCAGCAGCTTAGTAGGGAATGAGCAGTTCTTC,CASSLVGNEQFF
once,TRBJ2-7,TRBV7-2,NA,TGTGCCAGCAGCTTAGGTCGAGCCTACGAGCAGTACTTC,CASSLGRAYEQYF
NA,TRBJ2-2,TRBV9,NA,TGTGCCAGCAGCCCCGTGGGGGGTGAGCTGTTTTTT,CASSPVGGELFF
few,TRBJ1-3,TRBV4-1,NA,TGCGCCAGCAGCCAAGCGGGAGGGCGGGCTGGAAACACCATATATTTT,CASSQAGGRAGNTIYF
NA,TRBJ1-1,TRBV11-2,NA,TGTGCCAGCAGCCCGCCCAGCCGATTGAACACTGAAGCTTTCTTT,CASSPPSRLNTEAFF
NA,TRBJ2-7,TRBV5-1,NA,TGCGCCAGCAGCTCACAGGGATCCTACGAGCAGTACTTC,CASSSQGSYEQYF
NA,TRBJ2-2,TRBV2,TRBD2,TGTGCCTTACGCGAAGGCCCGAGCGGGGGGGCGTCCGGGGAGCTGTTTTTT,CALREGPSGGASGELFF
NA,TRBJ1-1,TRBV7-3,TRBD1,TGTGCCAGCAGCTTACTAGGGGGCGCCGGCACTGAAGCTTTCTTT,CASSLLGGAGTEAFF
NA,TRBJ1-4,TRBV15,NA,TGTGCCACCAGCACAACCGGTGGGGAAAAACTGTTTTTT,CATSTTGGEKLFF
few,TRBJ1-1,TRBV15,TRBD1,TGTGCCACCAGCAGGGTCAGGGGGCTCGCTGAAGCTTTCTTT,CATSRVRGLAEAFF
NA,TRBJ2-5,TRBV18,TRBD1,TGTGCCAGCTCACCGGGACAGGGTGGAGAGACCCAGTACTTC,CASSPGQGGETQYF
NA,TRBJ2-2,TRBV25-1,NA,TGTGCCAGCAGTGGAACAGGCCCCACCGGGGAGCTGTTTTTT,CASSGTGPTGELFF
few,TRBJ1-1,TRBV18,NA,TGTGCCAGCTCAACCCAGGTTACGAACACTGAAGCTTTCTTT,CASSTQVTNTEAFF
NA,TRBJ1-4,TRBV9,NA,TGTGCCAGCAGCGGACAGGCCTCTTATGAAAAACTGTTTTTT,CASSGQASYEKLFF
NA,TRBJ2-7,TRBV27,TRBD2,TGTGCCAGCAGTTTAGTCCCGCCGGGAGGGGAGCAGTACTTC,CASSLVPPGGEQYF
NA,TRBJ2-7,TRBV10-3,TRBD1,TGTGCCATCAGTGAGTCAGAGAGGGGGCTCAACGAGCAGTACTTC,CAISESERGLNEQYF
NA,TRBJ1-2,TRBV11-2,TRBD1,TGTGCCAGCAGCTTAGGAGGAGAGGACAGGAAAAACCCTTATGGCTACACCTTC,CASSLGGEDRKNPYGYTF
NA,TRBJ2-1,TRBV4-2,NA,TGTGCCAGCAGCCAAGATCGAGCGGTAAATGAGCAGTTCTTC,CASSQDRAVNEQFF
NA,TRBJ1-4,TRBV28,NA,TGTGCCAGCAGTTTATGGGACCGACCTTATGCAACTAATGAAAAACTGTTTTTT,CASSLWDRPYATNEKLFF